This TCR beta chain derives from a study of T-cell reconstitution after alpha-beta-depleted transplantation in children. Study-level points and caveats: At day 60, the high TCRbeta diversity found in some patients originated from recipient T cells and thymic progenitors that had survived. T-cell numbers and diversity, one year after transplant, stemmed largely from T cells that were newly produced. In patients about two months after transplant, alpha-beta T cells reportedly arose from several hundred expanded graft clones.

Library preparation (for TCRbeta) was performed with unique molecular identifiers. TCRdb independently ran MiXCR on the PCR reads; one entry per CDR3 protein. The sample holds under 400,000 distinct CDR3 sequences, about a quarter seen once. This CDR3 has 16 amino acids. V was cut by 2 bases and J by 2 bases, with 13 bases left in between. Concerning this clonotype itself: Its target is not known.

This receptor was obtained from a male patient aged 10 to 17 who had a stem cell transplant for acute lymphoblastic leukemia, so the T cells may come from the graft donor. The chain has TRBV12-3 or TRBV12-4 and TRBJ2-1; D perhaps matches TRBD2 (5 bases). The input for sequencing was PBMCs, mostly from graft donor cells, taken 180 days after TCRalphabeta/CD19-depleted stem cell transplant. CDR3: CASSLRRGKPYNEQFF. CDR3 DNA: TGTGCCAGCAGTTTAAGACGGGGAAAGCCCTACAATGAGCAGTTCTTC.